The rows below give T cell receptor beta chains drawn from one sample of a study of T cell repertoires in cytomegalovirus infection. One entry per CDR3 protein results from TCRdb running MiXCR on the reads. The table has more than 140,000 distinct CDR3 sequences, 5.5% to 7% seen once. Sequenced: PBMCs. The receptors were gathered from a human donor in good health (CMV status not recorded). Some clones in this sample may be carry-over from other donors' samples. CDR3s leave out the opening cysteine and the closing phenylalanine or tryptophan.

v_gene	j_gene	CDR3aa
TRBV20-1	TRBJ2-7	SARPGASYEQY
TRBV5-1	TRBJ2-7	ASSRYGTFTYEQY
TRBV7-8	TRBJ2-1	ASRSTDRAHEQF
TRBV7-8	TRBJ1-1	ASSFEGGLEEAF
TRBV7-2	TRBJ1-2	ASSEQGVDGYT
TRBV19	TRBJ2-1	ASSIGRGNEQF
TRBV3-1	TRBJ2-7	ASSKGVQGDEQY
TRBV29-1	TRBJ2-7	SVHAGAGAEQY
TRBV25-1	TRBJ1-1	ASSPIVGQGKTEAF
TRBV4-2	TRBJ1-2	ASSQDFRVQGNYGYT
TRBV12-3/TRBV12-4	TRBJ1-1	ASSPTRDRANTEAF
TRBV14	TRBJ1-2	ASSQARGYGYT
TRBV2	TRBJ2-7	ASSEGLAGVYEQY
TRBV5-6	TRBJ2-5	ASSRLVRPETQY
TRBV12-3/TRBV12-4	TRBJ2-2	ASRSQEPNTGELF
TRBV29-1	TRBJ1-1	SAVKLTGNTEAF
TRBV14	TRBJ1-2	ASSPRQVTYGYT
TRBV19	TRBJ2-1	ASSRSSGYNEQF
TRBV12-5	TRBJ2-3	ASGHTTGTGETDTQY
TRBV6-6	TRBJ1-2	ASSKRDARYGYT
TRBV7-6	TRBJ2-1	ASSLVGNEQF
TRBV7-2	TRBJ1-6	ASSLYGRQAGSPLH
TRBV5-1	TRBJ2-7	ASSFGQLNYEQY
TRBV19	TRBJ1-1	ASSQGQDGNTEAF
TRBV10-3	TRBJ1-5	AISESVQDLGVNQPQH
TRBV14	TRBJ1-6	ASSPSGRYNSPLH
TRBV28	TRBJ1-6	ASSTPEGPFGSPLH
TRBV7-2	TRBJ2-5	ASSLERGAVGTQY
TRBV29-1	TRBJ1-2	SVESGGFNYGYT
TRBV18	TRBJ1-1	ASSRDFEAF
TRBV29-1	TRBJ1-2	SVRLGVKYGYT